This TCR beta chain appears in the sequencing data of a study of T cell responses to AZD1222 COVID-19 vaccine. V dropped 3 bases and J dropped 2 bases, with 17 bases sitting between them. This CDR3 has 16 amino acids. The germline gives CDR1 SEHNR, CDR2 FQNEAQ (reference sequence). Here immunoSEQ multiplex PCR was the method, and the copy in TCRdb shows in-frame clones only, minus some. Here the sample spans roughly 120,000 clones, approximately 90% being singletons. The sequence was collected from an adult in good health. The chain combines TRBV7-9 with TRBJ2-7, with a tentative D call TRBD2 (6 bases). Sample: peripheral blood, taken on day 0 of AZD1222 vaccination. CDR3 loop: CASSLTMGGTPYEQYF. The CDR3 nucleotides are TGTGCCAGCAGCTTGACCATGGGCGGGACTCCCTACGAGCAGTACTTC.